These T cell receptor beta chains were read from a single sample in a study of OX40 agonist ivuxolimab in advanced cancers. This table comes from immunoSEQ multiplex PCR, and its TCRdb copy is limited to in-frame clones, with some not included. The sample includes some 50,000 clones, around 87% of them seen just once. Sequences were derived from CD4+ or CD8+ T cells sorted from blood, sampled in a trial of the OX40 agonist ivuxolimab. Source of these receptors: an adult with an advanced solid tumor such as melanoma, head and neck, liver or kidney cancer. The CDR3 runs from the conserved cysteine through the conserved F or W. Fields, in order: V gene, clone size, J gene, D gene, CDR3 DNA, CDR3 protein. The D gene is left open where the match is weak. Size is omitted from some rows. Given values are once, few, many or a class for expanded clones.

V: TRBV6-5; size: -; J: TRBJ1-2; D: -; DNA: TGTGCCAGCAGTTACCCCGGGCAAAATGGCTACACCTTC; CDR3: CASSYPGQNGYTF
V: TRBV7-8; size: -; J: TRBJ1-2; D: -; DNA: TGTGCCAGCAGCTTAGAACAAGGGGGGGCCTACTACTATGGCTACACCTTC; CDR3: CASSLEQGGAYYYGYTF
V: TRBV11-2; size: -; J: TRBJ2-1; D: -; DNA: TGTGCCAGCAGCTACAGGGTTGAGCAGTTCTTC; CDR3: CASSYRVEQFF
V: TRBV29-1; size: -; J: TRBJ1-2; D: -; DNA: TGCAGCGTTGAAATGCGTGTTAACTATGGCTACACCTTC; CDR3: CSVEMRVNYGYTF
V: TRBV5-1; size: -; J: TRBJ2-7; D: TRBD1; DNA: TGCGCCAGCAGCTTCGGGACAGGCTACGAGCAGTACTTC; CDR3: CASSFGTGYEQYF
V: TRBV30; size: once; J: TRBJ2-5; D: -; DNA: TGTGCCTGGAGTCCTCCGGGGGTCGGAGCTTCTGAGACCCAGTACTTC; CDR3: CAWSPPGVGASETQYF
V: TRBV7-9; size: -; J: TRBJ2-1; D: -; DNA: TGTGCCAGCAGCCATGGGGGGCAAAGTGAGCAGTTCTTC; CDR3: CASSHGGQSEQFF
V: TRBV15; size: -; J: TRBJ2-1; D: -; DNA: TGTGCCACCAGCAGATCTCTCTTGAGCTCCTACAATGAGCAGTTCTTC; CDR3: CATSRSLLSSYNEQFF
V: TRBV7-9; size: -; J: TRBJ2-2; D: -; DNA: TGTGCCAGCAGCTTATGGACGGACACCGGGGAGCTGTTTTTT; CDR3: CASSLWTDTGELFF
V: TRBV5-4; size: -; J: TRBJ1-4; D: -; DNA: TGTGCCAGCAGCTTGCGGGAGGCAGGGTCTCGTGAAAAACTGTTTTTT; CDR3: CASSLREAGSREKLFF
V: TRBV7-6; size: -; J: TRBJ1-4; D: -; DNA: TGTGCCAGCAGCGAGACAGTGAGCATCCAGGCAACTAATGAAAAACTGTTTTTT; CDR3: CASSETVSIQATNEKLFF
V: TRBV27; size: -; J: TRBJ2-7; D: -; DNA: TGTGCCAGCAGTTTATCCCGGAGGGCCGATTACGAGCAGTACTTC; CDR3: CASSLSRRADYEQYF
V: TRBV5-8; size: -; J: TRBJ1-1; D: -; DNA: TGTGCCAGCAGCTGGGCTTTTACAGCAAACACTGAAGCTTTCTTT; CDR3: CASSWAFTANTEAFF
V: TRBV5-8; size: -; J: TRBJ2-7; D: TRBD1; DNA: TGTGCCAGCAGCTGGGGGACAGGGGGCCCCAACGAGCAGTACTTC; CDR3: CASSWGTGGPNEQYF
V: TRBV6-1; size: -; J: TRBJ1-1; D: -; DNA: TGTGCCAGCAGTTTGGGTTACACTGAAGCTTTCTTT; CDR3: CASSLGYTEAFF
V: TRBV4-1; size: once; J: TRBJ2-7; D: TRBD2; DNA: TGCGCCAGCAGTCAAGCTTTAACTAGCGGCTCCTACGAGCAGTACTTC; CDR3: CASSQALTSGSYEQYF
V: TRBV4-3; size: -; J: TRBJ2-6; D: -; DNA: TGCGCCAGCAGCCAAGATAAGATGGGGTTCGGGGCCAACGTCCTGACTTTC; CDR3: CASSQDKMGFGANVLTF
V: TRBV6-1; size: -; J: TRBJ1-1; D: TRBD1; DNA: TGTGCCAGCAGTGAAGCGCCTTATCGTGGAACCGGGACAGGGGGCGTTGAAGCTTTCTTT; CDR3: CASSEAPYRGTGTGGVEAFF
V: TRBV6-5; size: -; J: TRBJ1-3; D: -; DNA: TGTGCCAGCAGTTACGGGGACACCTCTGGAAACACCATATATTTT; CDR3: CASSYGDTSGNTIYF
V: TRBV4-1; size: -; J: TRBJ2-1; D: TRBD2; DNA: TGCGCCAGCAGCCAAGTCAGACTAGCGAACTCCTACAATGAGCAGTTCTTC; CDR3: CASSQVRLANSYNEQFF
V: TRBV7-9; size: -; J: TRBJ2-1; D: TRBD2; DNA: TGTGCCAGCAGCCAGGGGACTAGCGGCTACAATGAGCAGTTCTTC; CDR3: CASSQGTSGYNEQFF
V: TRBV4-2; size: -; J: TRBJ2-3; D: TRBD2; DNA: TGTGCCAGCAGCCAAGATCCAGGGCTAGCGGCCTACACAGATACGCAGTATTTT; CDR3: CASSQDPGLAAYTDTQYF
V: TRBV27; size: -; J: TRBJ2-2; D: TRBD1; DNA: TGTGCCAGCAGTTCCCCGGGACAGGGGGCAATCGGGGAGCTGTTTTTT; CDR3: CASSSPGQGAIGELFF
V: TRBV2; size: -; J: TRBJ2-7; D: -; DNA: TGTGCCAGCCTGGGACCTCCTCTCCACGAGCAGTACTTC; CDR3: CASLGPPLHEQYF
V: TRBV7-9; size: once; J: TRBJ2-1; D: -; DNA: TGTGCCAGCAGCTTAGCTTATACGAGCTCCTACAATGAGCAGTTCTTC; CDR3: CASSLAYTSSYNEQFF
V: TRBV11-3; size: -; J: TRBJ2-2; D: -; DNA: TGTGCCAGCAGCCTTTCTGGACACTCGATTCTTAACACCGGGGAGCTGTTTTTT; CDR3: CASSLSGHSILNTGELFF
V: TRBV7-6; size: -; J: TRBJ1-6; D: -; DNA: TGTGCCAGCAGCTTAAAATCGGGGGTCGGTAATTCACCCCTCCACTTT; CDR3: CASSLKSGVGNSPLHF
V: TRBV5-6; size: -; J: TRBJ1-1; D: -; DNA: TGTGCCAGCAGCGCCGGAGGCACTGAAGCTTTCTTT; CDR3: CASSAGGTEAFF
V: TRBV27; size: -; J: TRBJ1-2; D: -; DNA: TGTGCCAGCAGTTTAAAGGGGTGGGTTTTTGGCTACACCTTC; CDR3: CASSLKGWVFGYTF
V: TRBV7-6; size: -; J: TRBJ1-5; D: -; DNA: TGTGCCAGCAGCTTAGCGGACAGTCCAAATCAGCCCCAGCATTTT; CDR3: CASSLADSPNQPQHF
V: TRBV6-5; size: -; J: TRBJ1-5; D: -; DNA: TGTGCCAGCAGTTACTCGTCGGGGGTCAATCAGCCCCAGCATTTT; CDR3: CASSYSSGVNQPQHF
V: TRBV7-9; size: few; J: TRBJ2-7; D: -; DNA: TGTGCCAGCAGCTCGCCGACAGGAGCCTACGAGCAGTACTTC; CDR3: CASSSPTGAYEQYF
V: TRBV2; size: -; J: TRBJ1-1; D: -; DNA: TGTGCCAGCAGTGCTGGCAACCTGAGGGTGGGGGGGTACACTGAAGCTTTCTTT; CDR3: CASSAGNLRVGGYTEAFF
V: TRBV28; size: -; J: TRBJ1-2; D: -; DNA: TGTGCCAGCAGCCGTACAGGGACTGGCGGCTACACCTTC; CDR3: CASSRTGTGGYTF
V: TRBV7-9; size: -; J: TRBJ2-7; D: -; DNA: TGTGCCAGCAGCTCCAAAGGGGAGGTTTCCTACGAGCAGTACTTC; CDR3: CASSSKGEVSYEQYF
V: TRBV5-6; size: -; J: TRBJ2-5; D: TRBD2; DNA: TGTGCCAGCAGCTCCGGGACTATCCAAGAGACCCAGTACTTC; CDR3: CASSSGTIQETQYF
V: TRBV5-4; size: once; J: TRBJ1-4; D: TRBD1; DNA: TGTGCCAGCAGCCAGGGGGGGGTCCTTACTTACAATGAAAAACTGTTTTTT; CDR3: CASSQGGVLTYNEKLFF
V: TRBV5-6; size: -; J: TRBJ2-7; D: -; DNA: TGTGCCAGCAGCAGGGACCCTTACGAGCAGTACTTC; CDR3: CASSRDPYEQYF
V: TRBV7-9; size: -; J: TRBJ2-1; D: TRBD2; DNA: TGTGCCAGCAGCTTGACTAGCGGGACTTTTAAAAGCTCCTACAATGAGCAGTTCTTC; CDR3: CASSLTSGTFKSSYNEQFF
V: TRBV7-9; size: -; J: TRBJ1-4; D: -; DNA: TGTGCCAGCAGCTCCAGACAGCCTAATGAAAAACTGTTTTTT; CDR3: CASSSRQPNEKLFF
V: TRBV10-1; size: -; J: TRBJ2-1; D: -; DNA: TGCGCCAGGGACGGGGGGCTCTACAATGAGCAGTTCTTC; CDR3: CARDGGLYNEQFF
V: TRBV18; size: -; J: TRBJ1-2; D: TRBD1; DNA: TGTGCCACTTCAAACTTCGACAGGGTGGACTATGGCTACACCTTC; CDR3: CATSNFDRVDYGYTF
V: TRBV7-8; size: -; J: TRBJ2-7; D: TRBD1; DNA: TGTGCCAGCAGCTTCGACCAGGGGGACGAGCAGTACTTC; CDR3: CASSFDQGDEQYF
V: TRBV29-1; size: -; J: TRBJ2-1; D: TRBD2; DNA: TGCAGCGCTATGGGGTTTTTAGGGACTAGCGGGGGGGTTGAGCAGTTCTTC; CDR3: CSAMGFLGTSGGVEQFF
V: TRBV7-8; size: -; J: TRBJ2-1; D: -; DNA: TGTGCCAGCAGCTTAGGAGAAGGCGATGAGCAGTTCTTC; CDR3: CASSLGEGDEQFF
V: TRBV15; size: -; J: TRBJ1-1; D: -; DNA: TGTGCCACCAGCAGAGATCCCCCCCGGCGGGACACTGAAGCTTTCTTT; CDR3: CATSRDPPRRDTEAFF
V: TRBV5-5; size: few; J: TRBJ1-2; D: -; DNA: TGTGCCAGCAGCTTCCCCCAACGGCAGGCAAGGGATGGCTACACCTTC; CDR3: CASSFPQRQARDGYTF
V: TRBV7-2; size: -; J: TRBJ2-5; D: TRBD2; DNA: TGTGCCAGCAGCTCACTAGCGGGGGTCCAAGAGACCCAGTACTTC; CDR3: CASSSLAGVQETQYF
V: TRBV2; size: -; J: TRBJ2-7; D: -; DNA: TGTGCCAGCAGTGAACGAGGAGCAGGGGCCTTCGACGAGCAGTACTTC; CDR3: CASSERGAGAFDEQYF
V: TRBV10-1; size: -; J: TRBJ1-1; D: -; DNA: TGCGCCAGCAGCCCCATGGACACTGAAGCTTTCTTT; CDR3: CASSPMDTEAFF
V: TRBV5-5; size: -; J: TRBJ2-1; D: -; DNA: TGTGCCAGCAGCTTGGCGAAGCGGGATGAGCAGTTCTTC; CDR3: CASSLAKRDEQFF
V: TRBV5-8; size: -; J: TRBJ1-2; D: -; DNA: TGTGCCAGCAGCTTACAAGGGCATGACTATGGCTACACCTTC; CDR3: CASSLQGHDYGYTF
V: TRBV5-4; size: few; J: TRBJ1-1; D: -; DNA: TGTGCCAGCAGGTTCGGACCCGAAGCTTTCTTT; CDR3: CASRFGPEAFF
V: TRBV11-2; size: -; J: TRBJ2-7; D: TRBD2; DNA: TGTGCCAGCAGCTTACGAGGGAGGGCCTCCTACGAGCAGTACTTC; CDR3: CASSLRGRASYEQYF